This T cell receptor (beta chain) was sequenced during a study of PD-1 blockade in classical Hodgkin lymphoma. General study points: Exclusion was the outcome for patients who began nivolumab under 1 year after ASCT. Those achieving complete response showed baseline diversity like newly diagnosed patients. CD4+ TCR diversity rose significantly by C4D1, and CD8+ TCR diversity did not.

Time point given: cycle 4 day 1 (C4D1), after 5 to 7 weeks of nivolumab. Relapse after autologous stem cell transplantation occurred in every patient, and brentuximab vedotin exposure varied. When best responses were assessed, they were complete response, partial response or progressive disease. This CDR3 region has 12 residues. Profiling relied on immunoSEQ multiplex PCR, and the TCRdb table lists in-frame clones only, not all of them. The sample includes 20,000 to 25,000 clones, 70% to 75% of them seen just once. This clone is a singleton in its sample. Its specificity is unknown. The input for sequencing was peripheral blood mononuclear cells (PBMCs), taken before the fourth cycle of nivolumab. The chain couples TRBV1 to TRBJ1-4. TRBV1 is a recognized pseudogene. The clonotype originates from a human donor with classical Hodgkin lymphoma. The CDR3 DNA reads TGCACCAGCAGCCAAGATGAGGGAAAACTGTTTTTT. Residues: CTSSQDEGKLFF.